The next 5 T cell receptor beta chains were all read from a single sample in a study of beta chain features in type 1 diabetes. The authors reverse transcribed all of the isolated RNA, so sequencing captured expressed TCRB transcripts. Generated by immunoSEQ multiplex PCR, the TCRdb table keeps only in-frame clones and is missing some. The sample yields some 900,000 clones, 15% to 20% seen once. Sequenced: naive CD4+ T cells from blood. Receptors were obtained from a woman younger than 35 in good health.

With regard to this clone: Different DNA sequences within this sample yield the same CDR3. J is TRBJ1-5 and V is TRBV7-2; D is undetermined. With 3 bases removed from V and 7 bases from J, the gap between germline ends came to 7 bases. The germline CDR1 and CDR2 sequences are SGHTA and FQGNSA. The CDR3 spans 12 residues. The CDR3 reads CASSFSGQPQHF. The CDR3 DNA is TGTGCCAGCAGCTTCTCCGGGCAGCCCCAGCATTTT.

The V gene is TRBV7-9, the J gene TRBJ1-4; D is possibly TRBD1 (6 bases). The CDR3 runs to 16 residues. Trimming stripped 1 base from V and 3 bases from J, with 12 bases between. Germline V CDR1 and CDR2: SEHNR, FQNEAQ (reference sequence). This chain's CDR3 is CASSLGQGTSNEKLFF. The CDR3, as DNA: TGTGCCAGCAGCTTAGGGCAGGGGACTTCTAATGAAAAACTGTTTTTT.

This clone was seen only a few times. This sequence joins TRBV14 and TRBJ2-3; no definite D call. CDR1 SGHDN and CDR2 FVKESK come from the germline V gene. The CDR3 sequence is 14 residues long. The V end lost 1 base, the J end lost 8 bases, and 13 bases lay between the germline ends. The CDR3 here is CASSQVGNRVTQYF. CDR3 nucleotide sequence: TGTGCCAGCAGCCAAGTCGGAAACCGGGTTACGCAGTATTTT.

This clone was observed a few times. The J gene is TRBJ2-5, the V gene TRBV5-4, with a possible D match to TRBD2 (7 bases). This CDR3 comprises 15 residues. Deletions cut 1 base from V and 2 bases from J, with 12 bases between. Germline lookup yields CDR1 SGHNT and CDR2 YYREEE (reference sequence). CDR3 loop: CASSLSGTFQETQYF. The CDR3 DNA reads as TGTGCCAGCAGCTTGAGCGGGACATTTCAAGAGACCCAGTACTTC.

The sample holds a few counts of this clone. The rearrangement uses TRBV7-2 and TRBJ2-5; no firm D call. Germline V lookup: CDR1 SGHTA, CDR2 FQGNSA. This CDR3 contains 13 residues. V lost 6 bases to trimming and J lost 5 bases, with 13 bases between them. CDR3 sequence reads: CASRGIQLETQYF. CDR3 in DNA: TGTGCCAGCAGGGGCATACAGCTGGAGACCCAGTACTTC.